These 31 T cell receptor beta chains share one sample of origin, sequenced in a study of T cells after posttransplantation cyclophosphamide. Sequencing used immunoSEQ multiplex PCR; TCRdb keeps in-frame clones, though not all of them. The sample contains 28,000 or so clones, 70% to 90% of which appear only once. Sequencing was done on a sample of PBMCs. Receptors were obtained from a man aged 45-60 years.

V gene TRBV28 combines with J gene TRBJ1-6, with D unclear. This CDR3 spans 14 amino acids. Trimming shortened V by 2 bases and J by 10 bases, and 12 bases separated the two germline ends. The germline gives CDR1 MDHEN, CDR2 SYDVKM. The CDR3 spells CASSLPGKSSPLHF. In nucleotides, the CDR3 is TGTGCCAGCAGTTTACCGGGGAAAAGCTCACCCCTCCACTTT.

V is TRBV7-2 and J is TRBJ2-2, with 7 bases that match TRBD1. The CDR3 sequence is 13 residues long. Germline CDR1 SGHTA, CDR2 FQGNSA. Trimming removed 5 bases from V and 6 bases from J; junction bases left unmatched: 3. The DNA for the CDR3 is TGTGCCAGCAGCCCCGGACAGGCCGGGGAGCTGTTTTTT. Encoded protein: CASSPGQAGELFF.

V is TRBV28 and J is TRBJ1-4; D is undetermined. The CDR3 runs 10 residues. Between the trimmed V and J ends, which lost 5 bases and 8 bases, there was a span of 3 bases. Germline CDR1 MDHEN, CDR2 SYDVKM. The chain's CDR3 is CASSREKLFF. The CDR3 DNA is TGTGCCAGCAGTCGGGAAAAACTGTTTTTT.

This chain links TRBV5-6 with TRBJ1-1; 9 bases agree with TRBD1. The V segment lost 6 bases and the J segment 5 bases; nucleotides outside the gene matches: 11. Germline CDR1 reads SGHDT; CDR2 reads YYEEEE. This CDR3 spans 15 amino acids. The chain's CDR3 is CASNLTGQGMTEAFF. For the CDR3, the DNA is TGTGCCAGCAACCTGACCGGACAGGGGATGACTGAAGCTTTCTTT.

This clone showed up just once. V is TRBV19 and J is TRBJ2-7, with TRBD1 matching 7 bases. Losses at the gene ends were 3 bases for V and 0 bases for J; bases not matched to a gene: 2. The CDR3 is 14 amino acids. Looked up from germline, CDR1 is LNHDA and CDR2 is SQIVND (reference sequence). The CDR3 bases are TGTGCCAGTAGTATGACAGGGAGCTCCTACGAGCAGTACTTC. Its protein product is CASSMTGSSYEQYF.

This rearrangement joins TRBV15 to TRBJ2-7; 9 bases map to TRBD1. Germline loops: CDR1 LNHNV, CDR2 YYDKDF (reference sequence). With V trimmed by 5 bases and J by 5 bases, 10 bases remained unmatched. This CDR3 comprises 15 residues. The chain's CDR3 is CATSATGGAVDEQYF. CDR3 nucleotide sequence: TGTGCCACCAGCGCCACAGGGGGCGCGGTAGACGAGCAGTACTTC.

V gene TRBV11-2 combines with J gene TRBJ2-7, with 11 bases aligning to TRBD2. Unmatched junction bases numbered 6, after V lost 5 bases and J lost 6 bases. The germline gives CDR1 SGHAT, CDR2 FQNNGV. The CDR3 consists of 14 residues. The CDR3 DNA sequence: TGTGCCAGCAGCAGACTAGCGGGACAGTTCGAGCAGTACTTC. Translating gives CASSRLAGQFEQYF.

This clone was seen just once. The chain joins TRBV11-3 to TRBJ2-3; 7 bases line up with TRBD1. Germline CDR1 reads SGHNT; CDR2 reads YENEEA. The V gene end was trimmed by 3 bases and the J gene end by 7 bases; junction bases not matched to a gene: 7. CDR3 size: 14 residues. The CDR3: CASSFHRGENTQYF. CDR3 bases: TGTGCCAGCAGCTTCCACAGGGGAGAGAATACGCAGTATTTT.

The rearrangement links TRBV6-5 to TRBJ2-7; D is unclear. Looked up from germline, CDR1 is MNHEY and CDR2 is SVGAGI. V was clipped by 4 bases and J by 6 bases, with 10 bases between them. This CDR3 spans 12 amino acids. The DNA for the CDR3 is TGTGCCAGCAGTTTTGGTGCTAGCGAGCAGTACTTC. This encodes CASSFGASEQYF.

The chain links TRBV7-8 to TRBJ1-3; D perhaps matches TRBD1 (6 bases). The CDR3 is 16 residues long. Germline V CDR1 and CDR2: SGHVS, FQNEAQ. Trimming cost V 5 bases and J 1 base, with 15 bases left between them. Here the CDR3 reads CASSPWTEGSGNTIYF. For the CDR3, the DNA is TGTGCCAGCAGCCCTTGGACAGAGGGGTCTGGAAACACCATATATTTT.

This chain links TRBV6-5 with TRBJ2-1; D is possibly TRBD2 (6 bases). The CDR3 extends over 15 amino acids. Germline loops: CDR1 MNHEY, CDR2 SVGAGI. Trimming took 6 bases from V and 1 from J, leaving 13 bases between them. The CDR3 protein is CASRSQAGSYNEQFF. The CDR3 DNA follows: TGTGCCAGCAGATCCCAGGCGGGGTCCTACAATGAGCAGTTCTTC.

The genes are TRBV6-1 and TRBJ2-7; tentatively, D is TRBD1 (5 bases). From germline, CDR1 is MNHNS and CDR2 SASEGT. The CDR3 has 12 amino acids. The V end was cut by 3 bases, the J end by 4 bases, with 7 bases between. The CDR3 bases are TGTGCCAGCAGTGACAGGGCGTACGAGCAGTACTTC. Protein product: CASSDRAYEQYF.

This clone was recorded only once. The chain links TRBV27 to TRBJ2-7; 10 positions agree with TRBD2. Germline trimming cut 5 bases from V and 5 bases from J; bases unmatched to any gene: 12. The CDR3 covers 16 residues. The germline CDR1 and CDR2 sequences are MNHEY and SMNVEV (reference sequence). CDR3 sequence: CASSPMGAGGVHEQYF. CDR3 DNA sequence: TGTGCCAGCAGTCCCATGGGAGCGGGAGGGGTGCACGAGCAGTACTTC.

V and J are TRBV7-3 and TRBJ1-6; 7 nucleotides match TRBD1. In germline, CDR1 is SGHTA, CDR2 FQGTGA. The CDR3 spans 14 residues. J was trimmed by 8 bases and V by 5 bases; bases with no gene match: 6. The CDR3 nucleotides read TGTGCCAGCAGCCAGTCCGGGACAGATTCACCCCTCCACTTT. Translation: CASSQSGTDSPLHF.

The chain carries TRBV5-1 and TRBJ2-1, with a tentative D call TRBD1 (6 bases). Germline lookup yields CDR1 SGHRS and CDR2 YFSETQ. This CDR3 is built from 17 residues. The V end was cut by 8 bases, the J end by 8 bases, with 29 bases between. The CDR3 region has the DNA TGCGCCAGTACCCCGGGACACTCCGCGGATGGGTGGTATGAGCAGTTCTTC. It translates to CASTPGHSADGWYEQFF.

The chain uses TRBV11-2 and TRBJ2-1; 9 nucleotides agree with TRBD1. The CDR3 loop spans 16 amino acids. CDR1 is SGHAT, CDR2 FQNNGV, per germline. J gave up 2 bases and V 5 bases, and 7 bases lay outside the gene matches. The CDR3 spells CASSPLRDRAYNEQFF. DNA for the CDR3: TGTGCCAGCAGCCCACTCCGGGACAGGGCCTACAATGAGCAGTTCTTC.

The V gene is TRBV5-4, the J gene TRBJ1-2, with 7 bases lining up with TRBD1. V shed 0 bases and J 4 bases; nucleotides not matched to a gene: 9. CDR1 and CDR2 from the germline V gene are SGHNT and YYREEE (reference sequence). CDR3 size: 16 residues. CDR3 loop: CASSLGQGRDFYGYTF. CDR3 DNA: TGTGCCAGCAGCTTGGGACAGGGTAGGGACTTCTATGGCTACACCTTC. Filled out from reference TRBV5-4 and TRBJ1-2, the complete variable domain reads ETGVTQSPTHLIKTRGQQVTLRCSSQSGHNTVSWYQQALGQGPQFIFQYYREEENGRGNFPPRFSGLQFPNYSSELNVNALELDDSALYLCASSLGQGRDFYGYTFGSGTRLTVV.

The rearrangement uses TRBV10-3 and TRBJ1-1; D may be TRBD1 (6 bases). With 9 bases removed from V and 2 bases from J, the gap between germline ends came to 19 bases. Germline CDR1 and CDR2: ENHRY and SYGVKD. The CDR3 spans 15 residues. CDR3 sequence: CAIGSLGQQNTEAFF. CDR3 coding DNA: TGTGCCATAGGCTCGCTGGGACAACAAAACACTGAAGCTTTCTTT.

This chain connects TRBV9 to TRBJ2-3; possible D gene TRBD1, 5 bases. Per germline, CDR1 SGDLS and CDR2 YYNGEE. V was pared by 0 bases and J by 3 bases, with 8 bases between. The CDR3 has 14 amino acids. CDR3 sequence: CASSVGGWTDTQYF. CDR3 DNA sequence: TGTGCCAGCAGCGTAGGGGGCTGGACAGATACGCAGTATTTT. The variable domain in full, with the rest retrieved from reference TRBV9 and TRBJ2-3, is DSGVTQTPKHLITATGQRVTLRCSPRSGDLSVYWYQQSLDQGLQFLIQYYNGEERAKGNILERFSAQQFPDLHSELNLSSLELGDSALYFCASSVGGWTDTQYFGPGTRLTVL.

The genes are TRBV25-1 and TRBJ1-6; 7 bases fit TRBD1. V shed 7 bases, J shed 12 bases, and the junction held 9 bases outside the gene matches. The CDR3 runs 13 residues. Germline loops: CDR1 MGHDK, CDR2 SYGVNS. The CDR3 sequence is CASTDRDWVPLHF. The CDR3 region has the DNA TGTGCCAGCACCGACAGGGACTGGGTACCCCTCCACTTT.

This clone was seen once. The chain carries TRBV6-5 and TRBJ2-2; 7 bases are a match to TRBD2. Germline assignment: CDR1 MNHEY and CDR2 SVGAGI. V lost 7 bases, J lost 0 bases, and 5 bases stayed unmatched. This CDR3 has 15 residues. The CDR3 loop reads CASKRSGANTGELFF. CDR3 nucleotide sequence: TGTGCCAGCAAAAGGAGCGGGGCGAACACCGGGGAGCTGTTTTTT.

The V call is TRBV28, the J call TRBJ1-5, with D perhaps matching TRBD1 (6 bases). This CDR3 region has 17 residues. Trimming took off 3 bases at V and 3 bases at J, with 18 bases between the two ends. The V gene's germline CDR1 is MDHEN and CDR2 SYDVKM. The CDR3 DNA follows: TGTGCCAGCAGTTTCGAGTTGGCAGGGGCAACCAATCAGCCCCAGCATTTT. Residues: CASSFELAGATNQPQHF.

The chain employs TRBV10-3 and TRBJ2-1; 8 nucleotides agree with TRBD1. Trimming cost V 3 bases and J 10 bases; bases outside gene matches: 17. This CDR3 is built from 17 residues. Per the germline V gene, CDR1 is ENHRY and CDR2 is SYGVKD. CDR3 in DNA: TGTGCCATCAGTGACCACGTGGTGGCGGGACAGGCGCAGGAGCAGTTCTTC. It codes for CAISDHVVAGQAQEQFF.

CDR3 nucleotides: TGCAGCGTTCAAAACACTGAAGCTTTCTTT. This codes for CSVQNTEAFF. The chain has TRBV29-1 and TRBJ1-1; D unresolved. The V gene lost 5 bases and the J gene lost 2 bases, with 3 bases spanning the gap. The CDR3 sequence is 10 residues long. The V gene's germline CDR1 is SQVTM and CDR2 ANQGSEA.

As for this clone: A junction end diverges from the germline sequence, so it may reflect a read error. CDR3 DNA: TGTGCTAGCAGGCGGACAGCGAACACCGGGGAGCTGTTTTTT. It yields the protein CASRRTANTGELFF. V and J are TRBV7-7 and TRBJ2-2; tentative D call: TRBD1 (6 bases). The CDR3 sequence is 14 residues long. CDR1 SSHAT and CDR2 FNYEAQ come from the germline V gene (reference sequence).

This clone turned up a few times. The V call is TRBV11-2, the J call TRBJ1-5, with D perhaps matching TRBD1 (5 bases). V was clipped by 5 bases and J by 6 bases, with 11 bases between them. CDR3 length: 13 amino acids. The V gene's germline CDR1 is SGHAT and CDR2 FQNNGV. The CDR3 region is CASSLAGVQPQHF. The CDR3 bases are TGTGCCAGCAGCCTCGCGGGGGTTCAGCCCCAGCATTTT.

This chain uses TRBV10-3 with TRBJ2-3, with 7 bases fitting TRBD2. V gave up 6 bases and J gave up 2 bases; unmatched junction bases: 11. This CDR3 spans 16 amino acids. CDR1 and CDR2 (germline): ENHRY, SYGVKD. The CDR3 nucleotides read TGTGCCATCAGCTCGCTGAGCGGGGCGACCACAGATACGCAGTATTTT. It yields the protein CAISSLSGATTDTQYF.

The chain couples TRBV10-3 to TRBJ1-5; 8 nucleotides line up with TRBD1. Per the germline V gene, CDR1 is ENHRY and CDR2 is SYGVKD. J gave up 4 bases and V 6 bases, and 2 bases lay outside the gene matches. The length of the CDR3 is 13 residues. The CDR3 here is CAISRDRNQPQHF. The CDR3 DNA is TGTGCCATCAGCAGGGACAGGAATCAGCCCCAGCATTTT.

V gene TRBV18 combines with J gene TRBJ2-7; TRBD1 aligns across 12 bases. The germline V gene has CDR1 KGHSH and CDR2 LQKENI. This CDR3 region has 15 residues. V lost 5 bases to trimming and J lost 6 bases; unmatched junction nucleotides: 8. CDR3 amino acids: CASSNPGQGAFEQYF. Written as DNA, the CDR3 is TGTGCCAGCTCAAACCCGGGACAGGGGGCCTTCGAGCAGTACTTC.

The chain has TRBV5-1 and TRBJ2-7; TRBD2 aligns across 9 bases. V dropped 3 bases and J dropped 5; count of bases not matched to a gene: 12. Per the germline V gene, CDR1 is SGHRS and CDR2 is YFSETQ. This CDR3 is built from 16 residues. The CDR3 nucleotides read TGCGCCAGCAGCTCTAGATTCGGGACTAGCATTCACGAGCAGTACTTC. This gives the protein CASSSRFGTSIHEQYF.

The rearrangement joins TRBV5-4 to TRBJ1-1; a possible D gene is TRBD1 (6 bases). Per the germline V gene, CDR1 is SGHNT and CDR2 is YYREEE (reference sequence). With 4 bases removed from V and 9 bases from J, the gap between germline ends came to 16 bases. This CDR3 contains 13 residues. The CDR3 sequence is CASSGQTGTKAFF. In DNA form, the CDR3 reads TGTGCCAGCAGCGGACAGACAGGTACGAAAGCTTTCTTT.